This TCR beta chain was retrieved from a study of cytomegalovirus exposure and HLA in healthy donors. V shed 5 bases and J 7 bases; nucleotides not matched to a gene: 9. CDR1 is SGHTA, CDR2 FQGNSA, per germline. The CDR3 extends over 14 amino acids. Notes on the study in general: Across HLA loci, a later analysis found differing TCR association rates, with DRB1 most and HLA-C fewest. Using a false discovery rate of 0.05, a later analysis showed that approximately 17,000 TCR beta sequences were associated with HLA alleles.

Of note for this clone: The antigen is not known.

Researchers ran the PCR with 60 Vbeta and 13 Jbeta primers. In the study's own analysis: Approximately 83 million unique TCR beta chains, some 9.9 million shared, were counted in a later analysis. The table came from immunoSEQ multiplex PCR; TCRdb's copy has only in-frame clones and leaves some out. Clonal size and the V and J genes are those of that table, whereas D and trimming came from the DNA. The sample has some 140,000 clones; over 75% are singletons. The chain joins TRBV7-2 to TRBJ2-7; 9 positions agree with TRBD1. The source material was PBMCs. The clonotype was recovered from a woman aged 45-65 years in good health and CMV-seropositive. The CDR3 here is CASSQGQGYGEQYF. In DNA, the CDR3 is TGTGCCAGCAGCCAGGGACAGGGTTACGGGGAGCAGTACTTC.